The 11 T cell receptor beta chains below were found in one sample sequenced in a study of patients and donors after allogeneic stem cell transplantation. Using its own MiXCR run on the RT-PCR reads, TCRdb lists one record per CDR3 protein. The table lists tens of thousands of distinct CDR3 sequences, about 48% of them singletons. Specimen: blood, either unsorted or a sorted T cell fraction (not recorded which). Source of these receptors: a human donor who was either an allogeneic HSCT recipient or a stem cell or donor lymphocyte infusion donor (not recorded which). It is not recorded whose cells these are; they may come from a transplant donor.

This chain joins TRBV12-3 or TRBV12-4 and TRBJ1-1, with D possibly being TRBD1 (6 bases). Trimming shortened V by 6 bases and J by 11 bases, and 13 bases separated the two germline ends. This CDR3 region has 11 residues. This CDR3 reads CASSSQGAAFF. DNA of the CDR3: TGTGCCAGCAGCTCACAGGGAGCGGCTTTCTTT.

The chain is built from TRBV7-2 and TRBJ1-3, with D perhaps matching TRBD1 (5 bases). The ends were cut back, 6 bases at V and 3 bases at J, with 9 bases in the middle. Per germline, CDR1 SGHTA and CDR2 FQGNSA. The CDR3 spans 13 residues. CDR3 residues: CASSPGSGNTIYF. For the CDR3, the DNA is TGTGCCAGCAGTCCAGGGAGTGGAAACACCATATATTTT. Full variable domain (missing parts from reference TRBV7-2 and TRBJ1-3): GAGVSQSPSNKVTEKGKDVELRCDPISGHTALYWYRQSLGQGLEFLIYFQGNSAPDKSGLPSDRFSAERTGGSVSTLTIQRTQQEDSAVYLCASSPGSGNTIYFGEGSWLTVV.

V usage is TRBV24-1 and J usage is TRBJ2-3, with TRBD1 identical over 9 bases. From germline, CDR1 is KGHDR and CDR2 SFDVKD. CDR3 length: 19 amino acids. Trimming at V came to 0 bases and at J to 1 base, leaving 10 bases not matched to a gene. CDR3 bases: TGTGCCACCAGTGATTTGAAGACAGGGGGATCGACCCGCACAGATACGCAGTATTTT. Translation gives CATSDLKTGGSTRTDTQYF.

V is TRBV5-1 and J is TRBJ2-3; maybe TRBD1 (6 bases). V gave up 4 bases and J gave up 0 bases, with 15 bases separating them. CDR1 is SGHRS, CDR2 YFSETQ, per germline. This CDR3 spans 16 amino acids. CDR3 sequence (DNA): TGCGCCAGCAGCACCGGAGGACAGACTAGCACAGATACGCAGTATTTT. This translates into CASSTGGQTSTDTQYF.

The rearrangement links TRBV4-3 to TRBJ1-2, with D possibly TRBD1 on 6 matching bases. This CDR3 spans 14 amino acids. Germline-derived CDR1 and CDR2 are LGHNA and YSLEER. V was shortened by 1 base and J by 8 bases, with 14 bases between the two germline ends. In DNA form, the CDR3 reads TGCGCCAGCAGCCAAGTTAGAGGAGGGGGAGGCTACACCTTC. Encoded protein: CASSQVRGGGGYTF.

The V gene is TRBV10-3, the J gene TRBJ1-2; a possible D gene is TRBD1 (6 bases). Looked up from germline, CDR1 is ENHRY and CDR2 is SYGVKD. Deletions cut 2 bases from V and 3 bases from J, with 16 bases between. This CDR3 has 16 residues. Here the CDR3 reads CAISELGGQAYYGYTF. The CDR3 coding sequence is TGTGCCATCAGTGAGCTGGGGGGGCAGGCATACTATGGCTACACCTTC.

V is TRBV6-6 and J is TRBJ1-1; 8 positions match TRBD1. Trimming cost V 2 bases and J 5 bases; bases outside gene matches: 10. The germline V gene has CDR1 MNHNY and CDR2 SVGAGI (reference sequence). The CDR3 sequence is 16 residues long. The CDR3 spells CASSYALDRAMTEAFF. DNA of the CDR3: TGTGCCAGCAGTTACGCACTGGACAGGGCGATGACTGAAGCTTTCTTT.

This rearrangement joins TRBV29-1 to TRBJ2-7; 12 nucleotides line up with TRBD1. CDR1 and CDR2 (germline): SQVTM, ANQGSEA. The CDR3 runs 14 residues. The J segment lost 2 bases and the V segment lost 7 bases, leaving 6 bases of the junction unmatched. This CDR3 reads CSASGTGGPYEQYF. CDR3 sequence (DNA): TGCAGCGCGTCTGGGACAGGGGGCCCCTACGAGCAGTACTTC.

This clonotype was counted only a few times. V usage is TRBV4-3 and J usage is TRBJ1-5; D is possibly TRBD1 (5 bases). This CDR3 comprises 15 residues. Germline loops: CDR1 LGHNA, CDR2 YSLEER. Deletions cut 0 bases from V and 3 bases from J, with 9 bases between. CDR3 region: CASSQDRQYNQPQHF. The CDR3 nucleotides read TGCGCCAGCAGCCAAGATCGACAGTACAATCAGCCCCAGCATTTT.

The gene calls are TRBV5-1 and TRBJ1-1; D is unresolved. V gave up 0 bases and J gave up 0 bases, with 12 bases separating them. CDR1 and CDR2 from the germline V gene are SGHRS and YFSETQ. This CDR3 comprises 16 residues. CDR3 protein: CASSLDPGTMNTEAFF. CDR3 DNA sequence: TGCGCCAGCAGCTTGGACCCGGGTACCATGAACACTGAAGCTTTCTTT.

V is TRBV3-1 and J is TRBJ1-6; no firm D call. The CDR3 is made up of 13 amino acids. V lost 0 bases and J 8 bases, leaving 5 bases between the germline ends. Looked up from germline, CDR1 is LGHDT and CDR2 is YNNKEL (reference sequence). CDR3 sequence reads: CASSQERDSPLHF. The CDR3 DNA reads TGTGCCAGCAGCCAAGAGCGGGATTCACCCCTCCACTTT.